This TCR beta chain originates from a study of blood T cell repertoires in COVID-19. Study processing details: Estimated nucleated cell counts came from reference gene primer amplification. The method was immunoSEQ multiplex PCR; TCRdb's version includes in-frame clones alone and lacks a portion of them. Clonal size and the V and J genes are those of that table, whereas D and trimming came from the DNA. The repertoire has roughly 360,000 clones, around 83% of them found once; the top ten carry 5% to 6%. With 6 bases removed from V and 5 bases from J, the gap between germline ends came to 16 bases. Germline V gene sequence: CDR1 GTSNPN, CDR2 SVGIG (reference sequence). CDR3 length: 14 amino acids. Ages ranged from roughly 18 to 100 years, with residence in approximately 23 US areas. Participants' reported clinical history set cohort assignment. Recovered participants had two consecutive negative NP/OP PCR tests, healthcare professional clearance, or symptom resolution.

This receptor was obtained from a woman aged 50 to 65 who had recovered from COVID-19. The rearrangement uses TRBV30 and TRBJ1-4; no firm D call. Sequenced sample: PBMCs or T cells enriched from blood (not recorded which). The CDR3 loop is CACRNRHRNEKLFF. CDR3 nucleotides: TGTGCCTGCCGAAACCGACATCGGAATGAAAAACTGTTTTTT.